A selection of T cell receptor beta chains follows, all from one sample in a study of cytomegalovirus exposure and HLA in healthy donors. Libraries were prepared by immunoSEQ multiplex PCR; TCRdb keeps only in-frame clonotypes and omits some of them. Of 150,000 to 200,000 clones in the sample, approximately 80% were seen once. Sequences were obtained from PBMCs. These receptor sequences come from a woman aged 50 to 60 in good health and CMV-seronegative. Each CDR3 is given without its conserved first and last residue. Clone size appears in some rows only: once, few, many, or a class for an expanded clone.

>TRBJ1-6|-|TRBV6-1
ASSVGGGNSPLH
>TRBJ2-5|-|TRBV6-5
ASRGWGTGGETQY
>TRBJ1-1|-|TRBV30
AWIYDRNTEAF
>TRBJ2-1|-|TRBV28
ASSRPGQGIREQF
>TRBJ2-7|-|TRBV10-1
ASSVDTVLGYEQY
>TRBJ2-6|-|TRBV21-1
ASSSGWTGLGANVLT
>TRBJ2-3|-|TRBV28
ASRPTGDGADTQY
>TRBJ2-6|-|TRBV5-4
ASSPGQGGNSGANVLT
>TRBJ1-5|-|TRBV30
AWSPSVSNQPQH
>TRBJ2-1|-|TRBV6-6
ASSYSLSEQF
>TRBJ1-5|-|TRBV29-1
SVVFPPGGNQPQH
>TRBJ2-3|-|TRBV9
ASSEQLAASTDTQY
>TRBJ2-7|-|TRBV15
ATSRAVPYEQY
>TRBJ2-3|-|TRBV5-8
ASSSHRANPVLSTDTQY
>TRBJ1-4|-|TRBV5-6
ASSPRGRANEKLF
>TRBJ2-7|-|TRBV7-9
ASAVSGSSYEQY
>TRBJ2-7|-|TRBV18
ASSRWGQISYEQY
>TRBJ1-1|-|TRBV6-6
ASSYSTALRGAF
>TRBJ1-2|few|TRBV7-2
ASSLPLVGGIYGYT
>TRBJ2-7|-|TRBV28
ASSLPLAGVLEQY
>TRBJ2-2|once|TRBV7-9
ASSPQYPNTGELF
>TRBJ2-7|-|TRBV4-3
ASSQDSLRRGQY
>TRBJ1-2|-|TRBV18
ASSPGGRNYGYT
>TRBJ2-1|-|TRBV27
ASSFPGPPNEQF
>TRBJ2-5|few|TRBV30
AWKRTGLKETQY
>TRBJ2-5|few|TRBV7-8
ASSLPGGQETQY
>TRBJ2-7|-|TRBV28
ASSWAGTARDEQY
>TRBJ1-1|-|TRBV20-1
SASGNTEAF
>TRBJ2-5|-|TRBV9
ASSRQDREWEETQY
>TRBJ2-4|-|TRBV4-3
ASSQAQGPKNIQY
>TRBJ2-5|-|TRBV29-1
SVLGGRGETQY
>-|-|TRBV6-1
ASRLTGGSYEQY
>TRBJ2-3|-|TRBV6-6
ASRQGRSTDTQY
>TRBJ2-7|-|TRBV6-1
ASSEAGGRSYEQY
>TRBJ1-2|few|TRBV30
AWSVLGGGYT
>TRBJ2-5|-|TRBV11-1
ASSSGLAKETQY
>TRBJ2-7|-|TRBV28
ASSLESTGFYEQY